This TCR beta chain was obtained from a study of CD8+ T cells in alopecia areata. Overall study: Patients in the treated group were given tofacitinib by mouth, 5 to 10 mg twice a day.

Whole-study findings and limits: Relative to mice, TCR sharing across patients was less clear, a difference possibly HLA-related. There was only one nonresponder, so it was unclear how baseline CD8+ expansion relates to response.

As regards this clone: As yet, its antigen is unknown.

Germline V gene data show CDR1 as SQVTM and CDR2 as ANQGSEA. There are 12 residues in the CDR3. Germline trimming cut 6 bases from V and 5 bases from J; bases unmatched to any gene: 5. Extracted from the samples, RNA was reverse transcribed into cDNA to serve as the sequencing template. Data came from immunoSEQ multiplex PCR; TCRdb stores just in-frame clones and leaves some out. This sample carries 100,000 or so clones, roughly 60% of them seen once, and the ten largest clones take around 15%. Described treatment: oral pan-JAK inhibitor, 5-10 mg twice daily. This TCR derives from a human donor with alopecia areata. This chain links TRBV29-1 with TRBJ2-3; the match to TRBD1 covers 7 bases. Sequenced material: CD8+ T cells sorted from blood, taken at approximately week 55, from a patient treated with tofacitinib. The CDR3 DNA sequence: TGCAGCGTCCCCCGACAGGGAGATACGCAGTATTTT. It yields the protein CSVPRQGDTQYF.